This record covers a single T cell receptor (beta chain). This sample was included in a study of control samples from healthy donors and cancer patients. This table comes from immunoSEQ multiplex PCR, and its TCRdb copy is limited to in-frame clones, with some not included. The profile shows more than 100,000 clones, approximately 90% of them singletons. Trimming took 1 base from V and 3 from J, leaving 7 bases between them. The CDR3 is 13 amino acids. Germline-derived CDR1 and CDR2 are SEHNR and FQNEAQ (reference sequence). Sequences were obtained from blood. This receptor was taken from a woman under 30 in good health. This chain links TRBV7-9 with TRBJ2-7, with D hard to call. CDR3 coding DNA: TGTGCCAGCAGCTTAGGCTTGTACTACGAGCAGTACTTC. Translation gives CASSLGLYYEQYF.